This T cell receptor beta chain was identified during a study of PD-L1 blockade in urothelial cancer. The wider study: Blood drawn 3 weeks (second dose) and 6 weeks after treatment start was analyzed.

Sample time point: peripheral blood 6 weeks after treatment start. Assay used: immunoSEQ multiplex PCR; TCRdb lists only in-frame clones, some missing. The sample yields around 40,000 clones, about 85% seen once. Germline trimming cut 6 bases from V and 3 bases from J; bases unmatched to any gene: 11. Germline V gene lookup returns CDR1 SQVTM and CDR2 ANQGSEA. The CDR3 is 15 residues long. This specimen consisted of PBMCs, obtained around atezolizumab (anti-PD-L1) treatment. The receptor was isolated from an older man with urothelial cancer. This sequence joins TRBV29-1 and TRBJ2-3; 8 bases map to TRBD1. The CDR3 region is CSVETGEQWTDTQYF. CDR3 nucleotide sequence: TGCAGCGTCGAGACAGGGGAGCAGTGGACAGATACGCAGTATTTT.